This TCR beta chain is drawn from a study of blood T cell repertoires in COVID-19. Study-wide background: The origin of the acute and convalescent COVID-19 samples was the United States, Italy and Spain. PBMCs, B-cell-depleted T cells, or T cells provided the cDNA or gDNA that made up the material.

Original analysis: Reference gene primer amplification gave nucleated cell count estimates. The assay was immunoSEQ multiplex PCR, and TCRdb's table has in-frame clones only and misses some. The V and J calls and clone size were taken over from that table, and D and trimming were inferred from the DNA. There are about 290,000 clones in the sample; around four fifths occur only once, and 4.1% lies in the top ten. Trimming took 8 bases from V and 2 from J; bases not matched to a gene: 4. The germline gives CDR1 GTSNPN, CDR2 SVGIG (reference sequence). The CDR3 runs to 12 residues. The chain carries TRBV30 and TRBJ1-2, with 8 bases matching TRBD1. The clonotype was recovered from a woman in her forties or fifties with active or convalescent COVID-19. The sequencing input was peripheral blood. The CDR3: CAGQGANYGYTF. The CDR3, as DNA: TGTGCCGGACAGGGAGCAAACTATGGCTACACCTTC.